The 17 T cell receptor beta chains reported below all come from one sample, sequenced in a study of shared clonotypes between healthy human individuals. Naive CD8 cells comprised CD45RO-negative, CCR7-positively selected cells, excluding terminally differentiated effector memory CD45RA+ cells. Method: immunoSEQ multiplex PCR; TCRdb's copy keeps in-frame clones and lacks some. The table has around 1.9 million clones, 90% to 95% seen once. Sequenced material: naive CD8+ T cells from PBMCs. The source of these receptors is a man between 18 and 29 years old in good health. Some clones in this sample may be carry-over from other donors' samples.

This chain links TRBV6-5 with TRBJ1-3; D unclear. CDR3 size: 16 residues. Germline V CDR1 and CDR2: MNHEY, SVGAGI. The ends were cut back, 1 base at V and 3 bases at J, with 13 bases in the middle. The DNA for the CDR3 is TGTGCCAGCAGTTACTGCGGAAAGGATTTTGGAAACACCATATATTTT. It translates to CASSYCGKDFGNTIYF.

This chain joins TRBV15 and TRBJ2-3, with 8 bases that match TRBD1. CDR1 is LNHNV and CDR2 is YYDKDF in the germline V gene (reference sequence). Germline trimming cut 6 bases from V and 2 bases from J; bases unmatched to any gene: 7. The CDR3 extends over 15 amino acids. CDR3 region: CATRAQGESTDTQYF. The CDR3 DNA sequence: TGTGCCACCAGAGCACAGGGGGAGTCCACAGATACGCAGTATTTT.

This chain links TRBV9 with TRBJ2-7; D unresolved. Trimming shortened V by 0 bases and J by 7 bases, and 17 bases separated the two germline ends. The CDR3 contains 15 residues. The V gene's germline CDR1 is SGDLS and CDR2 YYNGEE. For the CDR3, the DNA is TGTGCCAGCAGCGTAGGGGCCGAAGCGACGAGGGAGCAGTACTTC. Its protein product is CASSVGAEATREQYF.

This CDR3 is CASSLRGHNEQFF. CDR3 coding DNA: TGCGCCAGCAGCCTCCGGGGACATAATGAGCAGTTCTTC. The chain uses TRBV4-1 and TRBJ2-1; D is perhaps TRBD1 (6 bases). The CDR3 is 13 amino acids. V was clipped by 4 bases and J by 7 bases, with 11 bases between them. Germline loops: CDR1 MGHRA, CDR2 YSYEKL.

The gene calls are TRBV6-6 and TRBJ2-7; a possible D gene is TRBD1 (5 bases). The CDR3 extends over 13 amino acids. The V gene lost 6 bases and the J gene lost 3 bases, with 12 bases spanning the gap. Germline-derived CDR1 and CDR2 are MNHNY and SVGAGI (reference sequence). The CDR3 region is CASSGHSRYEQYF. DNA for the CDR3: TGTGCCAGCAGCGGACACAGCCGCTACGAGCAGTACTTC.

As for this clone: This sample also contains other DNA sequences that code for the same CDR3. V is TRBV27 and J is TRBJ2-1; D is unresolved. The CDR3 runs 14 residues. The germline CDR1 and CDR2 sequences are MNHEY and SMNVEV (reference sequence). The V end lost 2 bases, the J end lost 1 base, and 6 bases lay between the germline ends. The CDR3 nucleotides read TGTGCCAGCAGTTTACGGGCGTCCTACAATGAGCAGTTCTTC. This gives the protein CASSLRASYNEQFF.

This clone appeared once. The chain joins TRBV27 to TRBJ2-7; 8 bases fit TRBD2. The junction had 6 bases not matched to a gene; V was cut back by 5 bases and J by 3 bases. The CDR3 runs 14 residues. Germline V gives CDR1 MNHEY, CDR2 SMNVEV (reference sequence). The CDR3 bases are TGTGCCAGCAGTCCCAGCGGGGGCTACTACGAGCAGTACTTC. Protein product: CASSPSGGYYEQYF.

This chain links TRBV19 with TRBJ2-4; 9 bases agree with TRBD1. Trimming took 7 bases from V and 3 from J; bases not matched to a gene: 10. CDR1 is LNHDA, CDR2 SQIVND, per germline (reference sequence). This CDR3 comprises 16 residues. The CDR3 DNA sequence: TGTGCCAGTAACCCCTTACAGGGGGCACACAAAAACATTCAGTACTTC. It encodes CASNPLQGAHKNIQYF.

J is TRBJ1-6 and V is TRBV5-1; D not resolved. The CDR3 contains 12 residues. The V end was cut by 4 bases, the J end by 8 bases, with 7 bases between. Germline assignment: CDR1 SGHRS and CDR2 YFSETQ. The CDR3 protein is CASSMGDSPLHF. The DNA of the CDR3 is TGCGCCAGCAGCATGGGCGATTCACCCCTCCACTTT.

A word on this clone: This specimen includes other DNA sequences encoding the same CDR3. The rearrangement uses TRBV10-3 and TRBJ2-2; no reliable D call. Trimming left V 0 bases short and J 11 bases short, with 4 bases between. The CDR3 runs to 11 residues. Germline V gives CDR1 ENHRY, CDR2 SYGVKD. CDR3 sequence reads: CAISESGELFF. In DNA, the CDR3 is TGTGCCATCAGTGAGTCGGGAGAGCTGTTTTTT.

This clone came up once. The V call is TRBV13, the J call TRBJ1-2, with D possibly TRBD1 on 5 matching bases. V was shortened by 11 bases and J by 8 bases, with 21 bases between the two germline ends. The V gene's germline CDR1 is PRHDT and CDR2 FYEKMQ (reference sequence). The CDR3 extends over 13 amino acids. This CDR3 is CASQGRTARGYTF. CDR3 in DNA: TGTGCCTCGCAGGGACGAACTGCTAGAGGCTACACCTTC. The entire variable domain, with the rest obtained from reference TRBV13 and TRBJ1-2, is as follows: AAGVIQSPRHLIKEKRETATLKCYPIPRHDTVYWYQQGPGQDPQFLISFYEKMQSDKGSIPDRFSAQQFSDYHSELNMSSLELGDSALYFCASQGRTARGYTFGSGTRLTVV.

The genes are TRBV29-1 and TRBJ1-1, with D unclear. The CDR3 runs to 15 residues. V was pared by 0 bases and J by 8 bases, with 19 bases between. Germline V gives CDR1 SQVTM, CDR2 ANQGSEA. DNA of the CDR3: TGCAGCGTTGAAGAGCCTCTTGGAAGCTCGGTAGAAGCTTTCTTT. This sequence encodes CSVEEPLGSSVEAFF. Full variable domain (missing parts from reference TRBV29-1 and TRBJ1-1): SAVISQKPSRDICQRGTSLTIQCQVDSQVTMMFWYRQQPGQSLTLIATANQGSEATYESGFVIDKFPISRPNLTFSTLTVSNMSPEDSSIYLCSVEEPLGSSVEAFFGQGTRLTVV.

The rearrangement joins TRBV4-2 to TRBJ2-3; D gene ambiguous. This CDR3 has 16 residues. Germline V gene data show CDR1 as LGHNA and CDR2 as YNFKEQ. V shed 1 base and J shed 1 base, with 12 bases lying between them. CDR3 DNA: TGTGCCAGCAGCCAAGCTAAGGGAACCCGCACAGATACGCAGTATTTT. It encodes CASSQAKGTRTDTQYF.

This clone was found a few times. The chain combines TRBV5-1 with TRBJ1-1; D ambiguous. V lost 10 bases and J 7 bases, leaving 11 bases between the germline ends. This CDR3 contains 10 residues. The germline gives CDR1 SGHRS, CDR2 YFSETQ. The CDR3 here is CAAARGEAFF. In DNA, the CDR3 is TGCGCCGCAGCTCGCGGTGAAGCTTTCTTT.

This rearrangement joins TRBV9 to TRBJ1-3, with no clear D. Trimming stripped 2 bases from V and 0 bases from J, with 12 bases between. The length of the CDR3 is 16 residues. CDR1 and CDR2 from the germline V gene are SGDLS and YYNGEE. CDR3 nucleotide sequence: TGTGCCAGCAGCGTCCATGGGAGGAACTCTGGAAACACCATATATTTT. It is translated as CASSVHGRNSGNTIYF.

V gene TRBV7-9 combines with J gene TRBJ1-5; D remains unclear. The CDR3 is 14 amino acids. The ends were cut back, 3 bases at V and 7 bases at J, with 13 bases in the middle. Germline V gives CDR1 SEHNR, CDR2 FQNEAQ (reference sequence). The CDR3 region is CASSLRGLGQPQHF. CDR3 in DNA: TGTGCCAGCAGCTTGAGAGGGCTTGGACAGCCCCAGCATTTT.

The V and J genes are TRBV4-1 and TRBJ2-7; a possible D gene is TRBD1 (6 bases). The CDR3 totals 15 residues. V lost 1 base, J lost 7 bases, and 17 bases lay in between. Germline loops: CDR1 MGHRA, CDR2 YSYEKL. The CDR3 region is CASSQGPGTTKEQYF. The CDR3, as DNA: TGCGCCAGCAGCCAAGGCCCGGGGACAACGAAAGAGCAGTACTTC.